This T cell receptor beta chain was sequenced for a study of blood T cell repertoires in COVID-19. A single count supports this clone. The germline gives CDR1 SGHNT, CDR2 YENEEA. This CDR3 region has 14 residues. V was clipped by 5 bases and J by 0 bases, with 11 bases between them. The method was immunoSEQ multiplex PCR; TCRdb's version includes in-frame clones alone and lacks a portion of them. The sample records about 200,000 clones, around 86% being singletons. Input material: peripheral blood. The chain links TRBV11-3 to TRBJ2-7; a weak D match, TRBD1 (6 bases). The sequence was collected from a woman between 50 and 59 years old with COVID-19, enrolled during active disease. The CDR3 sequence is CASSVTGPSYEQYF. The CDR3 DNA reads as TGTGCCAGCAGCGTAACAGGGCCCTCCTACGAGCAGTACTTC.